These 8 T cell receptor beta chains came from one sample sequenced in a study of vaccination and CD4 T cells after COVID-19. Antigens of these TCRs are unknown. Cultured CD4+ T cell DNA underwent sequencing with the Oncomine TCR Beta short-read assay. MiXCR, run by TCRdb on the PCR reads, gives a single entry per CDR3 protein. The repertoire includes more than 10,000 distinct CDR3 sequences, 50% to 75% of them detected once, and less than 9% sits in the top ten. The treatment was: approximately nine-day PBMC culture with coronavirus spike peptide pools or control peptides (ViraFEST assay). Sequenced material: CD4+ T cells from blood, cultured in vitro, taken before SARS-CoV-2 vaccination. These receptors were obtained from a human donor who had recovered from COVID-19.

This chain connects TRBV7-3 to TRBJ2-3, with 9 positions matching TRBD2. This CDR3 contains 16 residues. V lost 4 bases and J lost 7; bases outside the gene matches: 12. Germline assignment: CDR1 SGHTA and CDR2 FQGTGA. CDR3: CASSSASGMGLNTQYF. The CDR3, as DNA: TGTGCCAGCAGCTCCGCTAGCGGGATGGGGTTGAATACGCAGTATTTT.

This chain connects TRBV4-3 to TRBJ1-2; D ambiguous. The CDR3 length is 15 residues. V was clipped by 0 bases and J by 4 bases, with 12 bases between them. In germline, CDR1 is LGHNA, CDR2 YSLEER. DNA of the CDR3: TGCGCCAGCAGCCAAGATTCCCGCCAGTTCTATGGCTACACCTTC. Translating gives CASSQDSRQFYGYTF.

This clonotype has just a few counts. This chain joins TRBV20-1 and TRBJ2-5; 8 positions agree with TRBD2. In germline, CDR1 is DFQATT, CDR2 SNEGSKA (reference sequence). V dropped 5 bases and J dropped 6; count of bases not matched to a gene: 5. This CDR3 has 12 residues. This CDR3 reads CSAFSGGKTQYF. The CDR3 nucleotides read TGCAGTGCTTTCAGCGGGGGTAAGACCCAGTACTTC.

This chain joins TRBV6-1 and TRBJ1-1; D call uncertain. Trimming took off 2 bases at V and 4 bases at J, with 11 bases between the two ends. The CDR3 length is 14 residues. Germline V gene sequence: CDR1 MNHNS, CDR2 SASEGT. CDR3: CASSENPTGTEAFF. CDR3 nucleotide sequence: TGTGCCAGCAGTGAAAACCCCACGGGCACTGAAGCTTTCTTT.

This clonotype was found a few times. The CDR3 coding sequence is TGTGCCAGTAGTAACAGGGGAATAGGCTATGGCTACACCTTC. The encoded protein is CASSNRGIGYGYTF. V and J are TRBV19 and TRBJ1-2; TRBD1 agrees at 7 bases. This CDR3 has 14 residues. V was pared by 4 bases and J by 4 bases, with 6 bases of the junction left unmatched. The germline CDR1 and CDR2 sequences are LNHDA and SQIVND (reference sequence). Looking up the rest from reference TRBV19 and TRBJ1-2 gives the full variable domain: DGGITQSPKYLFRKEGQNVTLSCEQNLNHDAMYWYRQDPGQGLRLIYYSQIVNDFQKGDIAEGYSVSREKKESFPLTVTSAQKNPTAFYLCASSNRGIGYGYTFGSGTRLTVV.

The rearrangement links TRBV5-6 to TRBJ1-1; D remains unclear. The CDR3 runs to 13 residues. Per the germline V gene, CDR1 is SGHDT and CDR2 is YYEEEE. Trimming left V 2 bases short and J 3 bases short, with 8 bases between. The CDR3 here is CASSFSDDTEAFF. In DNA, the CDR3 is TGTGCCAGCAGCTTTTCAGACGACACTGAAGCTTTCTTT.

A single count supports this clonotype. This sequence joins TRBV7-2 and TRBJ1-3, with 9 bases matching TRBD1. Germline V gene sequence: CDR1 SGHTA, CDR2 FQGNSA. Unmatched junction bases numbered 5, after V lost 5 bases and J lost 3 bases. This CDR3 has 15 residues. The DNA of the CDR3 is TGTGCCAGCAGCACCGGGACAGGGATTGGAAACACCATATATTTT. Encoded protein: CASSTGTGIGNTIYF.

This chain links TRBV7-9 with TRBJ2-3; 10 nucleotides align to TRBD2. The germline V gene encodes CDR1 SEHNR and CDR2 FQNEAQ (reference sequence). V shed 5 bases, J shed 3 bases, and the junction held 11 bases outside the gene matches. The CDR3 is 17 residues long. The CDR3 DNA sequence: TGTGCCAGCAGCATCCTCTCGGGACTAGCGAAAACAGATACGCAGTATTTT. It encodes CASSILSGLAKTDTQYF.